Following are 2 T cell receptor beta chains from one sample sequenced in a study of blood T cell repertoires in COVID-19. The assay was immunoSEQ multiplex PCR, and TCRdb's table has in-frame clones only and misses some. This repertoire shows about 190,000 clones, approximately 90% found once; its top ten account for less than 3.5%. Sequencing input: peripheral blood. Receptor source: a woman younger than 45 with active or convalescent COVID-19.

V and J are TRBV5-5 and TRBJ1-4, with 7 bases matching TRBD1. The J segment lost 7 bases and the V segment lost 7 bases, leaving 10 bases of the junction unmatched. Germline CDR1 and CDR2: SGHKS and YYEKEE (reference sequence). This CDR3 comprises 14 residues. The CDR3 DNA follows: TGTGCCAGCCGTCGGACATGGGACAGTGAAAAACTGTTTTTT. Its protein is CASRRTWDSEKLFF.

The chain couples TRBV5-4 to TRBJ1-2; D is perhaps TRBD1 (6 bases). The length of the CDR3 is 13 residues. Germline V gene sequence: CDR1 SGHNT, CDR2 YYREEE (reference sequence). V lost 6 bases and J 7 bases, leaving 16 bases between the germline ends. CDR3 DNA sequence: TGTGCCAGCAACCCCCCGGGGGGGGCTGGCTACACCTTC. Encoded protein: CASNPPGGAGYTF.